The 30 T cell receptor beta chains listed next were all sequenced from one sample in a study of blood T cell repertoires in COVID-19. Assay used: immunoSEQ multiplex PCR; TCRdb lists only in-frame clones, some missing. Among approximately 230,000 clones listed, nearly 90% were seen once. The sequenced sample was peripheral blood. The receptor source for this set is a man aged 18 to 35 with active or convalescent COVID-19.

This chain uses TRBV9 with TRBJ2-1; 10 bases fit TRBD1. After removal of 4 bases from V and 7 bases from J, the junction contained 8 bases not matched to a gene. CDR3 size: 15 residues. CDR1 is SGDLS, CDR2 YYNGEE, per germline. The CDR3 nucleotides are TGTGCCAGCAGCAGGGACAGGGGTCAGAGGAATGAGCAGTTCTTC. Translated, it gives CASSRDRGQRNEQFF.

The chain is built from TRBV5-6 and TRBJ2-1, with 11 bases that match TRBD2. The V segment lost 4 bases and the J segment 7 bases; nucleotides outside the gene matches: 16. The CDR3 consists of 18 residues. From germline, CDR1 is SGHDT and CDR2 YYEEEE. The CDR3 reads CASSLAPFSGRAGNEQFF. In DNA form, the CDR3 reads TGTGCCAGCAGCCTGGCCCCCTTTAGCGGGAGGGCCGGTAATGAGCAGTTCTTC.

The gene calls are TRBV15 and TRBJ2-4; possibly TRBD1 for D (6 bases). With 4 bases removed from V and 9 bases from J, the gap between germline ends came to 22 bases. The CDR3 has 16 residues. Germline V gene lookup returns CDR1 LNHNV and CDR2 YYDKDF (reference sequence). The CDR3 loop is CATSTSEPDLGGIQYF. The CDR3 coding sequence is TGTGCCACCAGCACCTCGGAACCGGACCTAGGGGGCATTCAGTACTTC.

The chain carries TRBV21-1 and TRBJ2-2; TRBD2 is the table's D call, not checked against the DNA. TRBV21-1 is noted as a pseudogene. The CDR3 loop spans 13 amino acids. The CDR3 sequence: CASSKGRPGELFF. CDR3 nucleotides: TGTGCCAGCAGCAAAGGGAGGCCCGGGGAGCTGTTTTTT.

This chain uses TRBV12-5 with TRBJ1-1, with unresolved D. Trimming took off 7 bases at V and 0 bases at J, with 18 bases between the two ends. This CDR3 comprises 16 residues. Per germline, CDR1 LGHNT and CDR2 FRNRAP. The CDR3 loop is CASVQHPGGMNTEAFF. The CDR3 DNA sequence: TGTGCTAGTGTTCAACACCCCGGAGGTATGAACACTGAAGCTTTCTTT.

This clone is a singleton in its sample. The V gene is TRBV7-9, the J gene TRBJ1-6; a weak D match, TRBD1 (5 bases). Germline assignment: CDR1 SEHNR and CDR2 FQNEAQ (reference sequence). The ends were cut back, 5 bases at V and 7 bases at J, with 9 bases in the middle. The CDR3 has 13 amino acids. CDR3 nucleotide sequence: TGTGCCAGCAGCACAGGAACAAATTCACCCCTCCACTTT. Protein: CASSTGTNSPLHF.

The J gene is TRBJ1-4, the V gene TRBV15; D perhaps matches TRBD1 (5 bases). Trimming cost V 5 bases and J 5 bases, with 9 bases left between them. The CDR3 is made up of 13 amino acids. Germline V gives CDR1 LNHNV, CDR2 YYDKDF (reference sequence). CDR3 DNA sequence: TGTGCCACCAGCGGGGGACTAAATGAAAAACTGTTTTTT. This translates into CATSGGLNEKLFF. The full variable domain, with the rest looked up from reference TRBV15 and TRBJ1-4, is DAMVIQNPRYQVTQFGKPVTLSCSQTLNHNVMYWYQQKSSQAPKLLFHYYDKDFNNEADTPDNFQSRRPNTSFCFLDIRSPGLGDTAMYLCATSGGLNEKLFFGSGTQLSVL.

CDR3: CASSKSGGTGELFF. In DNA, the CDR3 is TGTGCCAGCTCGAAATCAGGAGGCACCGGGGAGCTGTTTTTT. The chain employs TRBV25-1 and TRBJ2-2, with D possibly TRBD2 on 5 matching bases. The CDR3 length is 14 residues. Trimming took 8 bases from V and 4 from J, leaving 14 bases between them. The germline gives CDR1 MGHDK, CDR2 SYGVNS.

In this sample, this clone turned up once. This chain joins TRBV25-1 and TRBJ1-1; possible D gene TRBD1, 5 bases. V was trimmed by 4 bases and J by 1 base, leaving 13 bases between them. The CDR3 covers 15 residues. Germline CDR1 and CDR2: MGHDK and SYGVNS. CDR3 region: CASSVGAHRNTEAFF. CDR3 DNA: TGTGCCAGCAGTGTAGGGGCTCATAGGAACACTGAAGCTTTCTTT.

The chain joins TRBV19 to TRBJ2-3; 7 bases agree with TRBD2. This CDR3 contains 15 residues. V was clipped by 6 bases and J by 0 bases; unmatched bases: 6. Germline V gives CDR1 LNHDA, CDR2 SQIVND (reference sequence). CDR3 nucleotide sequence: TGTGCCAGTAGGGAGCCGGGACTAAGCACAGATACGCAGTATTTT. It is translated as CASREPGLSTDTQYF.

The rearrangement links TRBV7-9 to TRBJ2-7; a weak D match, TRBD1 (6 bases). CDR1 is SEHNR, CDR2 FQNEAQ, per germline (reference sequence). The CDR3 is made up of 14 amino acids. V lost 5 bases to trimming and J lost 3 bases, with 14 bases between them. This CDR3 reads CASSIEGRGYEQYF. The CDR3 DNA reads as TGTGCCAGCAGCATAGAGGGCAGGGGCTACGAGCAGTACTTC.

The V call is TRBV27, the J call TRBJ2-2; tentatively, D is TRBD1 (5 bases). The germline V and J ends were trimmed by 2 bases and 5 bases, with 9 bases remaining between them. This CDR3 comprises 14 residues. CDR1 and CDR2 from the germline V gene are MNHEY and SMNVEV (reference sequence). CDR3 bases: TGTGCCAGCAGTTTACAGGGTGGAACCGGGGAGCTGTTTTTT. This encodes CASSLQGGTGELFF.

This clone has a single count. The chain links TRBV29-1 to TRBJ2-3, with 10 bases identical to TRBD2. Unmatched junction bases numbered 10, after V lost 5 bases and J lost 2 bases. CDR1 and CDR2 (germline): SQVTM, ANQGSEA. CDR3 length equals 16 residues. The chain's CDR3 is CSVLGAAGGSTDTQYF. CDR3 in DNA: TGCAGCGTTCTTGGGGCAGCGGGAGGGTCCACAGATACGCAGTATTTT.

This clone appeared a few times. V usage is TRBV28 and J usage is TRBJ1-2; tentatively, D is TRBD1 (5 bases). Trimming left V 3 bases short and J 0 bases short, with 17 bases between. The CDR3 contains 17 residues. Germline V gives CDR1 MDHEN, CDR2 SYDVKM. CDR3 DNA sequence: TGTGCCAGCAGTTTTCCCCAGGGTGAAGAAGCTAACTATGGCTACACCTTC. Protein: CASSFPQGEEANYGYTF.

The V call is TRBV5-1, the J call TRBJ1-2; 8 bases are a match to TRBD1. The trim removed 4 bases at V and 1 base at J, leaving 9 bases unmatched. CDR3 length equals 16 residues. In germline, CDR1 is SGHRS, CDR2 YFSETQ. The CDR3 DNA reads TGCGCCAGCAGCGTGCAGGGGGCGTCTGGTAACTATGGCTACACCTTC. As protein: CASSVQGASGNYGYTF.

The chain recombines TRBV7-8 with TRBJ1-5, with TRBD1 matching over 7 bases. Germline assignment: CDR1 SGHVS and CDR2 FQNEAQ. Trimming removed 9 bases from V and 0 bases from J; junction bases left unmatched: 11. The CDR3 has 16 amino acids. CDR3 amino acids: CASYPGTAYSNQPQHF. CDR3 DNA: TGTGCCAGTTATCCTGGGACAGCTTATAGCAATCAGCCCCAGCATTTT. The full variable domain, with the rest looked up from reference TRBV7-8 and TRBJ1-5, is GAGVSQSPRYKVAKRGQDVALRCDPISGHVSLFWYQQALGQGPEFLTYFQNEAQLDKSGLPSDRFFAERPEGSVSTLKIQRTQQEDSAVYLCASYPGTAYSNQPQHFGDGTRLSIL.

This sequence joins TRBV5-1 and TRBJ2-3; D remains ambiguous. Germline V gene data show CDR1 as SGHRS and CDR2 as YFSETQ. V was shortened by 4 bases and J by 5 bases, with 11 bases between the two germline ends. The CDR3 contains 13 residues. The CDR3 nucleotides are TGCGCCAGCAGCGCTATGTATAGAGATACGCAGTATTTT. It encodes CASSAMYRDTQYF.

This clone has a single count. The chain links TRBV11-1 to TRBJ1-1; D is unresolved. From germline, CDR1 is SGHAT and CDR2 FQDESV (reference sequence). Trimming pared 2 bases from V and 5 bases from J, leaving 9 bases between. The CDR3 has 13 residues. CDR3: CASSLRRGTEAFF. Here the CDR3 DNA reads TGTGCCAGCAGCTTAAGACGAGGGACTGAAGCTTTCTTT.

This chain joins TRBV6-5 and TRBJ2-2; D perhaps matches TRBD2 (6 bases). CDR1 MNHEY and CDR2 SVGAGI come from the germline V gene. V gave up 6 bases and J gave up 3 bases, with 14 bases separating them. The CDR3 runs to 15 residues. The CDR3 is CASRRAGMDTGELFF. The CDR3 DNA reads TGTGCCAGCAGGCGGGCGGGAATGGACACCGGGGAGCTGTTTTTT.

The chain recombines TRBV30 with TRBJ2-7; D uncertain. The CDR3 length is 14 residues. The germline CDR1 and CDR2 sequences are GTSNPN and SVGIG (reference sequence). The germline V and J ends were trimmed by 3 bases and 0 bases, with 12 bases remaining between them. The CDR3 nucleotides read TGTGCCTGGAGGCGAACATGGGCCTCCTACGAGCAGTACTTC. Encoded protein: CAWRRTWASYEQYF.

The CDR3 reads CASSAPRGPANEKLFF. CDR3 nucleotide sequence: TGTGCCAGCAGTGCCCCGAGGGGGCCGGCTAATGAAAAACTGTTTTTT. The genes are TRBV28 and TRBJ1-4, with 7 positions matching TRBD1. CDR3 length: 16 residues. The germline gives CDR1 MDHEN, CDR2 SYDVKM. J gave up 3 bases and V 5 bases, and 9 bases lay outside the gene matches.

The V gene is TRBV15, the J gene TRBJ1-3; D gene uncertain. The CDR3 totals 15 residues. The germline CDR1 and CDR2 sequences are LNHNV and YYDKDF (reference sequence). Trimming stripped 4 bases from V and 0 bases from J, with 10 bases between. DNA for the CDR3: TGTGCCACCAGCACAACAGTCTTCTCTGGAAACACCATATATTTT. Translating gives CATSTTVFSGNTIYF.

This clone was seen only a few times. The same CDR3 is also encoded by other DNA sequences in this sample. The V gene is TRBV19, the J gene TRBJ1-5; 7 nucleotides line up with TRBD1. The germline V gene has CDR1 LNHDA and CDR2 SQIVND (reference sequence). The length of the CDR3 is 15 residues. The junction had 5 bases not matched to a gene; V was cut back by 5 bases and J by 1 base. CDR3 sequence reads: CASSGRTGSNQPQHF. The CDR3, as DNA: TGTGCCAGTAGTGGGAGGACAGGAAGCAATCAGCCCCAGCATTTT.

This chain uses TRBV6-6 with TRBJ2-7; 7 bases fit TRBD1. CDR1 is MNHNY and CDR2 is SVGAGI in the germline V gene (reference sequence). The CDR3 totals 14 residues. The ends lost 5 bases at V and 1 base at J; junction bases unmatched: 5. CDR3 loop: CASSQGDGSYEQYF. In DNA, the CDR3 is TGTGCCAGCAGTCAGGGGGACGGTTCCTACGAGCAGTACTTC.

In its sample, this clone was seen once. The J gene is TRBJ1-2, the V gene TRBV29-1, with D perhaps TRBD1 (6 bases). The CDR3 is 12 residues long. V was clipped by 4 bases and J by 3 bases, with 9 bases between them. CDR1 is SQVTM and CDR2 is ANQGSEA in the germline V gene. CDR3 nucleotide sequence: TGCAGCGTTGTAGGGGGGGACTATGGCTACACCTTC. This codes for CSVVGGDYGYTF.

This chain uses TRBV10-2 with TRBJ1-2, with 7 bases fitting TRBD1. In germline, CDR1 is WSHSY, CDR2 SAAADI. J gave up 0 bases and V 5 bases, and 6 bases lay outside the gene matches. The CDR3 sequence is 15 residues long. CDR3 amino acids: CASSYTGASNYGYTF. CDR3 coding DNA: TGCGCCAGCAGTTATACAGGGGCTTCTAACTATGGCTACACCTTC.

The chain uses TRBV6-2 or TRBV6-3 and TRBJ2-7; possible D gene TRBD2, 7 bases. CDR1 and CDR2 (germline): MNHEY, SVGEGT. The CDR3 loop spans 16 amino acids. With 2 bases removed from V and 2 bases from J, the gap between germline ends came to 16 bases. Here the CDR3 reads CASSYRRGALPYEQYF. CDR3 coding DNA: TGTGCCAGCAGTTACCGACGGGGGGCTCTCCCCTACGAGCAGTACTTC.

The genes are TRBV18 and TRBJ2-5; 8 bases align to TRBD2. The CDR3 is 14 residues long. The germline V gene encodes CDR1 KGHSH and CDR2 LQKENI. V shed 6 bases and J 4 bases; nucleotides not matched to a gene: 7. CDR3 sequence (DNA): TGTGCCAGCTCTCCCGGGGGGGCCGCAGAGACCCAGTACTTC. It is translated as CASSPGGAAETQYF.

The V call is TRBV18, the J call TRBJ2-1; TRBD2 aligns across 10 bases. Germline-derived CDR1 and CDR2 are KGHSH and LQKENI. The CDR3 totals 18 residues. V lost 3 bases, J lost 9 bases, and 17 bases stayed unmatched. CDR3 DNA sequence: TGTGCCAGCTCACCGGACAGGGTGCTACTAGCGGGGAGCAGTGAGCAGTTCTTC. Translating it yields CASSPDRVLLAGSSEQFF.

This clone turned up a few times. The chain recombines TRBV5-6 with TRBJ1-6; 7 nucleotides line up with TRBD1. The CDR3 extends over 13 amino acids. Germline assignment: CDR1 SGHDT and CDR2 YYEEEE. The V segment lost 4 bases and the J segment 8 bases; nucleotides outside the gene matches: 3. DNA of the CDR3: TGTGCCAGCAGCAACAGGGGTTATTCACCCCTCCACTTT. This encodes CASSNRGYSPLHF. The full variable domain, in which reference TRBV5-6 and TRBJ1-6 provide the parts outside the CDR3, is DAGVTQSPTHLIKTRGQQVTLRCSPKSGHDTVSWYQQALGQGPQFIFQYYEEEERQRGNFPDRFSGHQFPNYSSELNVNALLLGDSALYLCASSNRGYSPLHFGNGTRLTVT.